The source of this TCR beta chain is a study of beta chain features in type 1 diabetes. Study as a whole: Examined across all samples were around 110 million sorted cells.

Donors underwent one heparinised blood draw, about 0.12 L on average. Sorting of CD4+ naive, central memory, regulatory and stem cell-like memory cells was performed via CD45RO/CCR7/CD25/CD127/CD95/CD27. V shed 3 bases and J shed 5 bases, with 13 bases lying between them. The CDR3 is 14 amino acids. In germline, CDR1 is LNHNV, CDR2 YYDKDF (reference sequence). cDNA synthesis used the whole RNA isolate, giving expressed TCRB sequences. This table comes from immunoSEQ multiplex PCR, and its TCRdb copy is limited to in-frame clones, with some not included. This table has roughly 170,000 clones, 10% to 15% appearing once.

This chain joins TRBV15 and TRBJ1-2, with D unclear. Sequencing was done on a sample of central memory CD4+ T cells from blood. The TCR comes from a young woman in good health. This chain's CDR3 is CATSRGASEYGYTF. In nucleotides, the CDR3 is TGTGCCACCAGCAGGGGTGCCTCGGAGTATGGCTACACCTTC.